This is a list of T cell receptor beta chains from one sample in a study of shared clonotypes between healthy human individuals. Libraries were prepared by immunoSEQ multiplex PCR; TCRdb keeps only in-frame clonotypes and omits some of them. Of approximately 2,000,000 clones in the sample, 85% to 95% were seen once. Sequenced input: naive CD8+ T cells from PBMCs. The origin of the receptors is a man younger than 35 in good health. Some clones in this sample may be carry-over from other donors' samples. Both conserved end residues are part of each CDR3. A D gene is named only where the DNA matches it firmly. Clone size, where shown, is once, few, many, or a class for clones that have expanded.

D	V	J	size	CDR3	DNA
NA	TRBV6-6	TRBJ2-7	NA	CASSGAGHRSFEQYF	TGTGCCAGCAGCGGGGCGGGACACCGATCTTTCGAGCAGTACTTC
NA	TRBV27	TRBJ2-3	NA	CASSQMNTDTQYF	TGTGCCAGCAGCCAGATGAACACAGATACGCAGTATTTT
TRBD1	TRBV19	TRBJ1-4	NA	CASSIDRGQTPNEKLFF	TGTGCCAGTAGTATCGACAGGGGCCAAACCCCTAATGAAAAACTGTTTTTT
TRBD1	TRBV19	TRBJ2-2	NA	CASSYRGPGELFF	TGTGCCAGTAGTTACAGGGGGCCCGGGGAGCTGTTTTTT
NA	TRBV30	TRBJ2-1	NA	CAWSVGETYNEQFF	TGTGCCTGGAGTGTAGGGGAAACCTACAATGAGCAGTTCTTC
TRBD1	TRBV19	TRBJ1-2	once	CATKEWDRGNGDYGYTF	TGTGCCACTAAAGAATGGGACAGGGGAAATGGGGACTATGGCTACACCTTC
TRBD1	TRBV2	TRBJ1-2	NA	CASTFGQGRRSYTF	TGTGCCAGCACCTTCGGACAGGGAAGACGAAGCTACACCTTC
NA	TRBV29-1	TRBJ2-5	NA	CSVEAPQGAASGPQYF	TGCAGCGTTGAAGCCCCCCAGGGGGCGGCTAGCGGGCCCCAGTACTTC
NA	TRBV5-5	TRBJ1-4	NA	CASSLGTELFF	TGTGCCAGCAGCTTGGGGACAGAACTGTTTTTT
NA	TRBV28	TRBJ2-7	NA	CASSYNRGYEQYF	TGTGCCAGCAGCTATAACCGAGGCTACGAGCAGTACTTC
NA	TRBV25-1	TRBJ1-5	NA	CASRVPGKRNQPQHF	TGTGCCAGCAGGGTTCCGGGTAAGAGGAATCAGCCCCAGCATTTT
NA	TRBV19	TRBJ1-1	NA	CASSIGGPGNTEAFF	TGTGCCAGTAGTATAGGGGGGCCCGGGAACACTGAAGCTTTCTTT
NA	TRBV6-5	TRBJ2-7	NA	CASSYGLALAYEQYF	TGTGCCAGCAGTTATGGGCTAGCGCTAGCCTACGAGCAGTACTTC
NA	TRBV7-8	TRBJ2-7	NA	CASSLGGRYEQYF	TGTGCCAGCAGCTTAGGGGGGCGGTACGAGCAGTACTTC
NA	TRBV6-1	TRBJ1-1	NA	CASSEVTYTEAFF	TGTGCCAGCAGTGAAGTAACGTACACTGAAGCTTTCTTT